The T cell receptor beta chain under discussion was sequenced for a study of breast tumors, draining lymph nodes, adjacent tissues. General study findings and limits: Compared with lymph nodes, tumors were less diverse; compared with nontumor tissue, more.

This clonotype occurred a few times. Its cognate antigen is unknown. This CDR3 spans 18 amino acids. The germline gives CDR1 SNHLY, CDR2 FYNNEI. Breast cancer patients provided tissue from their axillary draining lymph nodes. TCRdb ran MiXCR on the multiplex PCR reads and lists one entry per CDR3 protein. The sample carries about 300,000 distinct CDR3 sequences, about 33% recorded once. The sample consisted of axillary lymph node tissue. The chain couples TRBV2 to TRBJ1-2; no reliable D call. The receptor was derived from a female donor with breast cancer. Some clones in this sample may be carry-over from other donors' samples. The CDR3 is CVPFRVAIFLCANYGYTF. The CDR3 DNA is TGTGTCCCTTTTAGAGTGGCTATATTCTTATGTGCTAACTATGGCTACACCTTC.